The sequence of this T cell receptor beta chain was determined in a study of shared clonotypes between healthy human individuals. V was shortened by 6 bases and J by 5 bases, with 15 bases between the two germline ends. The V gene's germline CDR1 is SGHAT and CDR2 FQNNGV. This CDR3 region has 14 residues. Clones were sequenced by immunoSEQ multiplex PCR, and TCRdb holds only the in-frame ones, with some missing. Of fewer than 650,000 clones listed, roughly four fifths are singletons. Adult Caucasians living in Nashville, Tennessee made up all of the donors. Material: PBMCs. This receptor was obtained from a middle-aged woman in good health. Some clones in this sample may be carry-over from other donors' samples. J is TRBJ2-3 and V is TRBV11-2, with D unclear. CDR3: CASSLTTGLDTQYF. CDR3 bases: TGTGCCAGCAGTCTGACGACTGGGCTAGATACGCAGTATTTT.